This T cell receptor beta chain was recorded in a study of Ad26.COV2.S vaccination and SARS-CoV-2 variants. On the study more broadly: The trial was COV1001 and the donor's arm was Ad26.COV2.S. Intramuscular Ad26.COV2.S doses were given once or twice, 56 days apart.

Profiling relied on immunoSEQ multiplex PCR, and the TCRdb table lists in-frame clones only, not all of them. The table shows a few hundred thousand clones, with 83% occurring only once. V lost 3 bases and J lost 1, with 9 bases in between. The V gene's germline CDR1 is LNHDA and CDR2 SQIVND (reference sequence). This CDR3 is 14 amino acids long. Regarding treatment: some 19 received Ad26.COV2.S at low or high dose, single or two shots; five or six received placebo; per-sample allocation not given. The study sampled participants on day 63 after the first vaccine or placebo injection. Boston provided a donor who was an adult aged 18-55 years.

The sequence derives from a person between 18 and 59 years old who received the Ad26.COV2.S COVID-19 vaccine or a placebo. The specimen comprised peripheral blood, sampled in a trial of Ad26.COV2.S vaccine versus placebo. The rearrangement joins TRBV19 to TRBJ1-1; tentatively, D is TRBD1 (5 bases). The CDR3 DNA reads as TGTGCCAGTAGTATCCAGGGAACGAACACTGAAGCTTTCTTT. Residues: CASSIQGTNTEAFF.